Following are 23 T cell receptor beta chains from one sample sequenced in a study of cytomegalovirus exposure and HLA in healthy donors. Libraries were prepared by immunoSEQ multiplex PCR; TCRdb keeps only in-frame clonotypes and omits some of them. Of 200,000 to 300,000 clones listed, 85% to 90% are singletons. The sample taken for sequencing was PBMCs. The source of these receptors is a man aged 18 to 29 in good health and CMV-seronegative.

This chain connects TRBV29-1 to TRBJ2-1; 11 positions match TRBD2. The CDR3 spans 15 residues. The ends lost 1 base at V and 6 bases at J; junction bases unmatched: 5. Germline CDR1 SQVTM, CDR2 ANQGSEA. The CDR3: CSVEGGTSGTNEQFF. The CDR3 bases are TGCAGCGTTGAAGGGGGGACTAGCGGCACCAATGAGCAGTTCTTC.

This clone appeared once. The genes are TRBV7-9 and TRBJ2-7; D call uncertain. This CDR3 has 15 residues. Germline V lookup: CDR1 SEHNR, CDR2 FQNEAQ (reference sequence). V dropped 0 bases and J dropped 3 bases, with 12 bases sitting between them. Here the CDR3 DNA reads TGTGCCAGCAGCTTAGCGGGTGAGGAACACTACGAGCAGTACTTC. Protein product: CASSLAGEEHYEQYF.

The CDR3 here is CASSVEGFGAKNYGYTF. The CDR3 DNA is TGTGCCAGCAGCGTAGAGGGCTTTGGGGCCAAAAACTATGGCTACACCTTC. This chain connects TRBV9 to TRBJ1-2; tentative D call: TRBD1 (5 bases). Trimming took off 0 bases at V and 2 bases at J, with 17 bases between the two ends. The germline gives CDR1 SGDLS, CDR2 YYNGEE. The CDR3 extends over 17 amino acids.

The J gene is TRBJ1-3, the V gene TRBV11-3; 7 nucleotides agree with TRBD1. The CDR3 totals 14 residues. Germline CDR1 is SGHNT and CDR2 is YENEEA. Germline trimming cut 5 bases from V and 2 bases from J; bases unmatched to any gene: 3. CDR3 sequence: CASSKGQTGNTIYF. The CDR3 DNA follows: TGTGCCAGCAGCAAGGGACAGACTGGAAACACCATATATTTT.

The chain carries TRBV4-3 and TRBJ2-5; no firm D call. CDR3 length: 15 amino acids. Deletions cut 0 bases from V and 0 bases from J, with 8 bases between. CDR1 is LGHNA and CDR2 is YSLEER in the germline V gene. CDR3: CASSQDRHHQETQYF. CDR3 in DNA: TGCGCCAGCAGCCAAGATCGACACCACCAAGAGACCCAGTACTTC.

V and J are TRBV6-6 and TRBJ1-1; D not certain. Trimming removed 3 bases from V and 8 bases from J, with 4 bases in between. The CDR3 totals 10 residues. Per the germline V gene, CDR1 is MNHNY and CDR2 is SVGAGI (reference sequence). This CDR3 is CASSYREAFF. CDR3 sequence (DNA): TGTGCCAGCAGTTATAGAGAAGCTTTCTTT.

This clone was recorded once. The gene calls are TRBV7-6 and TRBJ2-1; D is uncertain. The length of the CDR3 is 16 residues. Trimming stripped 2 bases from V and 4 bases from J, with 15 bases between. Germline values: CDR1 SGHVS, CDR2 FNYEAQ. The CDR3 nucleotides are TGTGCCAGCAGCTTAATCCGGTGGTATTCATACAATGAGCAGTTCTTC. It is translated as CASSLIRWYSYNEQFF.

In its sample, this clone was seen once. This chain uses TRBV19 with TRBJ1-2; weak D call: TRBD1 (5 bases). Trimming removed 2 bases from V and 7 bases from J, with 8 bases in between. CDR1 and CDR2 (germline): LNHDA, SQIVND (reference sequence). CDR3 length: 12 residues. CDR3 region: CASSIQGTGYTF. The CDR3 region has the DNA TGTGCCAGTAGTATACAGGGTACTGGCTACACCTTC.

The rearrangement joins TRBV9 to TRBJ2-5; 8 positions agree with TRBD1. Trimming at V came to 3 bases and at J to 5 bases, leaving 12 bases not matched to a gene. The CDR3 loop spans 16 amino acids. Germline V CDR1 and CDR2: SGDLS, YYNGEE. The CDR3 region is CASSARSDRVLETQYF. CDR3 in DNA: TGTGCCAGCAGCGCCCGATCGGACAGGGTGCTTGAGACCCAGTACTTC.

V gene TRBV9 combines with J gene TRBJ2-3; 14 nucleotides match TRBD2. Germline loops: CDR1 SGDLS, CDR2 YYNGEE. There are 22 residues in the CDR3. V shed 0 bases and J 3 bases; nucleotides not matched to a gene: 18. DNA of the CDR3: TGTGCCAGCAGCGTAGATCCCGCCGCAAGGACTAGCGGGAGGAGAGGGACAGATACGCAGTATTTT. Protein sequence: CASSVDPAARTSGRRGTDTQYF.

The chain joins TRBV10-2 to TRBJ2-2; D possibly corresponds to TRBD1 (6 bases). CDR1 is WSHSY and CDR2 is SAAADI in the germline V gene. Trimming removed 6 bases from V and 2 bases from J, with 13 bases in between. This CDR3 comprises 15 residues. CDR3 sequence reads: CASRAGDLNTGELFF. CDR3 nucleotide sequence: TGCGCCAGCAGGGCAGGGGATCTCAACACCGGGGAGCTGTTTTTT.

The chain combines TRBV7-3 with TRBJ2-1; 9 nucleotides align to TRBD2. Germline V lookup: CDR1 SGHTA, CDR2 FQGTGA. The CDR3 runs to 15 residues. V shed 6 bases, J shed 7 bases, and the junction held 10 bases outside the gene matches. The CDR3 DNA reads as TGTGCCAGCAGTTTGGTAGCGGGAGTTATAAATGAGCAGTTCTTC. Its translation is CASSLVAGVINEQFF.

V usage is TRBV19 and J usage is TRBJ2-7; 8 bases agree with TRBD1. The CDR3 is made up of 16 amino acids. Germline CDR1 reads LNHDA; CDR2 reads SQIVND (reference sequence). Unmatched junction bases numbered 22, after V lost 10 bases and J lost 8 bases. CDR3 in amino acids: CATSGTEAFSGGKQYF. CDR3 sequence (DNA): TGTGCCACCTCCGGGACGGAGGCTTTTTCAGGGGGCAAGCAGTACTTC.

The V gene is TRBV15, the J gene TRBJ1-4; TRBD1 matches at 7 bases. Germline CDR1 reads LNHNV; CDR2 reads YYDKDF (reference sequence). V lost 3 bases and J lost 3; bases outside the gene matches: 4. This CDR3 is built from 15 residues. This CDR3 is CATSRTQGANEKLFF. CDR3 DNA: TGTGCCACCAGCAGGACCCAGGGGGCTAATGAAAAACTGTTTTTT.

This chain links TRBV9 with TRBJ2-7, with D possibly TRBD2 on 5 matching bases. This CDR3 is 16 amino acids long. Trimming shortened V by 0 bases and J by 3 bases, and 16 bases separated the two germline ends. Germline CDR1 is SGDLS and CDR2 is YYNGEE. CDR3 protein: CASSVAVAAEIYEQYF. CDR3 DNA: TGTGCCAGCAGCGTAGCCGTAGCAGCGGAGATCTACGAGCAGTACTTC.

CDR3 DNA: TGTGCCAGCAGCTACGGTCCTTCGAGTGAAGCTTTCTTT. Amino acids: CASSYGPSSEAFF. The gene calls are TRBV7-8 and TRBJ1-1; D is ambiguous. The ends were cut back, 4 bases at V and 7 bases at J, with 13 bases in the middle. Germline V lookup: CDR1 SGHVS, CDR2 FQNEAQ. The CDR3 runs to 13 residues.

A few counts support this clone. This chain connects TRBV27 to TRBJ1-1; D gene unclear. V lost 4 bases and J 4 bases, leaving 13 bases between the germline ends. This CDR3 has 14 residues. Germline V gene data show CDR1 as MNHEY and CDR2 as SMNVEV (reference sequence). The CDR3 region has the DNA TGTGCCAGCAGTTCTAAGCTCCCGGGCACTGAAGCTTTCTTT. Translating it yields CASSSKLPGTEAFF.

The table lists this clone with a count of one. The chain carries TRBV27 and TRBJ2-5, with 8 bases that match TRBD2. Germline trimming cut 4 bases from V and 4 bases from J; bases unmatched to any gene: 2. CDR1 MNHEY and CDR2 SMNVEV come from the germline V gene (reference sequence). This CDR3 spans 13 amino acids. In nucleotides, the CDR3 is TGTGCCAGCAGTTGGGCGGGAGGAGAGACCCAGTACTTC. Its translation is CASSWAGGETQYF.

This clone was counted at least ten times. The chain joins TRBV4-1 to TRBJ2-1; 8 nucleotides agree with TRBD1. Per the germline V gene, CDR1 is MGHRA and CDR2 is YSYEKL. The CDR3 length is 16 residues. Losses at the gene ends were 1 base for V and 4 bases for J; bases not matched to a gene: 6. The CDR3 is CASSQGTTGGYNEQFF. In DNA, the CDR3 is TGCGCCAGCAGCCAAGGGACCACAGGGGGGTACAATGAGCAGTTCTTC.

The genes are TRBV6-5 and TRBJ1-1; D remains unclear. V gave up 11 bases and J gave up 7 bases, with 20 bases separating them. In germline, CDR1 is MNHEY, CDR2 SVGAGI. This CDR3 spans 13 amino acids. The CDR3 sequence is CAALGSRGNEAFF. As DNA, the CDR3 is TGTGCCGCTCTGGGGTCTCGGGGTAATGAAGCTTTCTTT.

V is TRBV5-1 and J is TRBJ1-4; no clear D. The germline V and J ends were trimmed by 4 bases and 0 bases, with 16 bases remaining between them. Germline assignment: CDR1 SGHRS and CDR2 YFSETQ. The CDR3 length is 17 residues. The CDR3 loop is CASSPRAGLATNEKLFF. Here the CDR3 DNA reads TGCGCCAGCAGCCCGAGGGCAGGACTCGCAACTAATGAAAAACTGTTTTTT.

This chain links TRBV19 with TRBJ2-7; the D gene is possibly TRBD1 (7 bases). Germline-derived CDR1 and CDR2 are LNHDA and SQIVND (reference sequence). Trimming stripped 5 bases from V and 3 bases from J, with 17 bases between. The CDR3 has 15 residues. The DNA of the CDR3 is TGTGCCAGTAGTGGGGGGATGGGACAGAGCTACGAGCAGTACTTC. Amino acids: CASSGGMGQSYEQYF.

The chain couples TRBV5-1 to TRBJ2-7, with 7 bases fitting TRBD1. With 5 bases clipped from V and 0 bases from J, the junction kept 14 bases outside the gene matches. The CDR3 runs to 17 residues. Germline assignment: CDR1 SGHRS and CDR2 YFSETQ. The CDR3 DNA sequence: TGCGCCAGCAGGGTATCCGGGACAGAGCCTACCTCCTACGAGCAGTACTTC. Its protein is CASRVSGTEPTSYEQYF.